Included here is one TCR beta chain sequence, with context. The antigen is unknown. This CDR3 is built from 14 residues. V shed 9 bases, J shed 1 base, and the junction held 6 bases outside the gene matches. From germline, CDR1 is KGHDR and CDR2 SFDVKD. This sample stems from a study of T-cell memory formation after mild COVID-19. Study background: Largely donor-specific TCR clusters were found. Study conclusions and caveats: There were some responding clones in pre-infection memory, which suggested that cross-reactive memory had joined. Among CD4+ contracting clones, most were CM and EM, and CD8+ ones EMRA.

Researchers used 5'RACE with constant-segment primers to make TCR alpha and TCR beta cDNA libraries that carry sample barcodes and UMIs. From the 5' RACE reads, TCRdb called clonotypes with MiXCR, one entry per CDR3 protein. The table shows approximately 500,000 distinct CDR3 sequences, with about 23% occurring only once. Sequenced input: PBMCs or a T cell subset sorted from them (not recorded which). This receptor was obtained from an adult woman who had mild COVID-19 (a few samples of this study predate the infection). Cell type and time point are not known. This chain links TRBV24-1 with TRBJ2-3; 7 nucleotides line up with TRBD1. CDR3 residues: CATLGQEGTDTQYF. In DNA form, the CDR3 reads TGTGCCACCTTAGGACAGGAGGGCACAGATACGCAGTATTTT.